This is a list of T cell receptor beta chains from one sample in a study of T cell repertoires in cytomegalovirus infection. These receptors have no known antigen. TCRdb processed the reads anew with MiXCR; each CDR3 protein has one entry. Of 800,000 to 950,000 distinct CDR3 sequences in the sample, less than 35% were seen once. Sequencing used cultured CD8+ T cells from PBMCs, obtained from culture after CMV antigen stimulation. The receptors originated from a human donor in good health (CMV status not recorded). Some clones in this sample may be carry-over from other donors' samples. Each CDR3 is given with its conserved first and last residue. D genes are given only for firm matches. The size of a clone is reported for some rows only, either as once, few or many, or as a class for expanded clones.

clone_size	v_call	d_call	j_call	cdr3_nt	cdr3_aa
-	TRBV6-5	-	TRBJ2-1	TGTGCCAGCAGTTACGCCGACCCCCACAATGAGCAGTTCTTC	CASSYADPHNEQFF
few	TRBV5-1	-	TRBJ1-2	TGCGCCAGCAGCTTGGGCGGACAGTTCCCGCATAGCTATGGCTACACCTTC	CASSLGGQFPHSYGYTF
-	TRBV20-1	TRBD1	TRBJ2-1	TGCAGTGCTTTGACAGGGATATCCTACAATGAGCAGTTCTTC	CSALTGISYNEQFF
few	TRBV10-3	TRBD1	TRBJ1-3	TGTGCCATCAGTGAAGGCCTTTCGACAGGGTTTCTCGGAAACACCATATATTTT	CAISEGLSTGFLGNTIYF
-	TRBV6-2/TRBV6-3	TRBD2	TRBJ2-3	TGTGCCAGCAGTTACTCCGGGCTAGCGGGAGGAGATACGCAGTATTTT	CASSYSGLAGGDTQYF
few	TRBV15	-	TRBJ2-2	TGTGCCATAAGGGCGAGGGAGGCGAACACCGGGGAGCTGTTTTTT	CAIRAREANTGELFF
-	TRBV19	-	TRBJ1-1	TGTGCCAGTATTGGCGCCCCGACTGAAGCTTTCTTT	CASIGAPTEAFF
few	TRBV28	TRBD1	TRBJ2-3	TGTGCCAGCAACCCGCGACAGGGCAAAAGCACAGATACGCAGTATTTT	CASNPRQGKSTDTQYF
few	TRBV7-9	-	TRBJ2-5	TGTGCCAGCAGCTCCCCCGGGACGGCGGGAGAGACCCAGTACTTC	CASSSPGTAGETQYF
many	TRBV7-6	-	TRBJ1-5	TGTGCCAGCAGCTTAGCTCTCACACAGGGCGGGGATCAGCCCCAGCATTTT	CASSLALTQGGDQPQHF
once	TRBV5-8	TRBD1	TRBJ2-3	TGTGCCAGCAGCTTGGATACGGGACAGAAATTCACAGATACGCAGTATTTT	CASSLDTGQKFTDTQYF
-	TRBV4-3	-	TRBJ1-5	TGCGCCAGCAGCCAAGATTGGGGGGGGCGGGAGCCCCAGCATTTT	CASSQDWGGREPQHF
-	TRBV7-6	TRBD2	TRBJ2-3	TGTGCCAGCAGCTTAGTTAGCGGGGGGGCCCTGAGCACAGATACGCAGTATTTT	CASSLVSGGALSTDTQYF
-	TRBV7-9	TRBD2	TRBJ2-1	TGTGCCAGCGAGCGGGGAAATGAGCAGTTCTTC	CASERGNEQFF
few	TRBV28	TRBD1	TRBJ2-1	TGTGCCAGCAGTTCCGGGACAGGGCACCACAATGAGCAGTTCTTC	CASSSGTGHHNEQFF
-	TRBV19	-	TRBJ2-1	TGTGCCAGTAGTATAAGCGCGCCGAATGAGCAGTTCTTC	CASSISAPNEQFF
-	TRBV27	-	TRBJ1-1	TGTGCCAGCAGTTTTGGAGGGAATATTGCTGAAGCTTTCTTT	CASSFGGNIAEAFF
-	TRBV2	-	TRBJ1-1	TGTGCCAGCAGTGCAGGACAAGCTTTCTTT	CASSAGQAFF
many	TRBV7-6	TRBD1	TRBJ1-1	TGTGCCAGCAGCTTGCGGACAGGGGAATTGGCTGAAGCTTTCTTT	CASSLRTGELAEAFF
-	TRBV4-1	-	TRBJ2-1	TGCGCCAGCAGCCAATTGGGTGGAGGCTACAATGAGCAGTTCTTC	CASSQLGGGYNEQFF
few	TRBV5-8	-	TRBJ2-3	TGTGCCAGCTCAGCACGGGGGAATCAAGATACGCAGTATTTT	CASSARGNQDTQYF
few	TRBV6-1	-	TRBJ1-2	TGTGCCAGCAAGGTCGAGACCAAGAACTATGGCTACACCTTC	CASKVETKNYGYTF
many	TRBV7-2	-	TRBJ2-7	TGTGCCAGCAGTTTAAGCTCCTACGAGCAGTACTTC	CASSLSSYEQYF
-	TRBV15	-	TRBJ1-5	TGTGCCACCAGCAGACTAAATGGCAATCAGCCCCAGCATTTT	CATSRLNGNQPQHF
once	TRBV12-3/TRBV12-4	-	TRBJ1-6	TGTGCCAGCAGTTTATCCTACCCCTCCTATAATTCACCCCTCCACTTT	CASSLSYPSYNSPLHF
-	TRBV12-5	-	TRBJ1-5	TGTGCTAGTGGTACCCAAAAGTCTATGCCCCAGCATTTT	CASGTQKSMPQHF
-	TRBV27	TRBD2	TRBJ2-2	TGTGCCAGCAGTTTAATAACTAGCGGGCTGAACACCGGGGAGCTGTTTTTT	CASSLITSGLNTGELFF
few	TRBV6-2/TRBV6-3	-	TRBJ1-1	TGTGCCAGCAGCTTTACAGGACACACTGAAGCTTTCTTT	CASSFTGHTEAFF
-	TRBV19	-	TRBJ2-1	TGTGCCAGTAGTATAGGAGGAGGAGGTCTTGAGCAGTTCTTC	CASSIGGGGLEQFF
-	TRBV7-8	-	TRBJ1-4	TGTGCCAGCAGCTCGCGGACGGTTAATGAAAAACTGTTTTTT	CASSSRTVNEKLFF
many	TRBV7-8	-	TRBJ1-1	TGTGCCAGCAGCTTAAATGCGGAGTTGGGAATGAACACTGAAGCTTTCTTT	CASSLNAELGMNTEAFF
-	TRBV3-1	-	TRBJ2-5	TGTGCCAGCAGCCAAGATTCGGGGGGCTATCAAGAGACCCAGTACTTC	CASSQDSGGYQETQYF
-	TRBV7-6	-	TRBJ2-1	TGTGCCAGCAGCTTAGTTTCTACCTCTTACAATGAGCAGTTCTTC	CASSLVSTSYNEQFF
few	TRBV2	TRBD1	TRBJ2-5	TGTGCCAGCAGTGACCCCCTAGGACAGGGTGTACAAGAGACCCAGTACTTC	CASSDPLGQGVQETQYF
few	TRBV7-6	-	TRBJ1-1	TGTGCCAGCAGCTTGAAAACCCTGGAGGTTTCTCCTGAAGCTTTCTTT	CASSLKTLEVSPEAFF
few	TRBV6-6	-	TRBJ1-4	TGTGCCAGCAGTTACCTGGACGGGAATGAAAAACTGTTTTTT	CASSYLDGNEKLFF
-	TRBV3-1	-	TRBJ2-7	TGCGCCAGCAGCCGACCCTCGGCAGGGGCCTACGAGCAGTACTTC	CASSRPSAGAYEQYF
-	TRBV6-6	-	TRBJ2-1	TGTGCCAGCCTCTACCCGACTTTCAATGAGCAGTTCTTC	CASLYPTFNEQFF
-	TRBV28	-	TRBJ2-1	TGTGCCAGCAGTTTAGACGGGGGCGATGAGCAGTTCTTC	CASSLDGGDEQFF
many	TRBV6-2/TRBV6-3	TRBD2	TRBJ2-5	TGTGCCAGCAGCTCACCGGGACTAGCGGGCGAAGAGACCCAGTACTTC	CASSSPGLAGEETQYF
few	TRBV19	TRBD1	TRBJ2-3	TGTGCCAGTAGTGCCCGACAGGGAGATACGCAGTATTTT	CASSARQGDTQYF
-	TRBV28	-	TRBJ1-1	TGTGCCACAATAGGGCGAGGATCCGTCACTGAAGCTTTCTTT	CATIGRGSVTEAFF
-	TRBV4-1	-	TRBJ2-5	TGCGCCAGCAGGTCCGTTATACATTCCCAAGAGACCCAGTACTTC	CASRSVIHSQETQYF
few	TRBV7-9	-	TRBJ1-2	TGTGCCAGCCTCGGGGAGGGAAACTATGGCTACACCTTC	CASLGEGNYGYTF
many	TRBV28	-	TRBJ2-1	TGTGCCAGCAGTACCCAGGGGCGGGGGCTTAATGAGCAGTTCTTC	CASSTQGRGLNEQFF
-	TRBV7-9	-	TRBJ1-4	TGTGCCAGCAGCTCTACGCAGGTTGTAAAACTGTTTTTT	CASSSTQVVKLFF